This T cell receptor beta chain originates from a study of cytomegalovirus exposure and HLA in healthy donors. Regarding the study as a whole: Near-uniform donor sequencing depth was presumed by presence/absence analyses. A later analysis reported that several of the most significant clusters appeared to be linked to common viral pathogens, among them Epstein-Barr virus. Sequencing probably produced one cluster of sequence variants that were highly shared.

Germline-derived CDR1 and CDR2 are SGHVS and FNYEAQ. The CDR3 extends over 12 amino acids. With 6 bases removed from V and 4 bases from J, the gap between germline ends came to 9 bases. Comments on this clone: Its antigen is still unknown.

The PCR ran on 60 Vbeta and 13 Jbeta primers. In the original workflow: In a later analysis, approximately 80 million unique TCR beta chains included roughly 11 million shared by two or more donors. TCRdb's table, derived via immunoSEQ multiplex PCR, lists solely in-frame clones and lacks some. From that table come the V and J calls and clone size; the DNA was used to work out D and trimming. The sample holds 100,000 to 150,000 clones; 80% are singletons and the top ten take 0.95% to 1.5%. The material sequenced was PBMCs. The sequence was collected from a female donor in good health and CMV-seronegative. The chain has TRBV7-6 and TRBJ1-1, with D uncertain. The CDR3 nucleotides are TGTGCCAGCAGTGACCGGGGCACTGAAGCTTTCTTT. Its protein product is CASSDRGTEAFF.